This paragraph covers one TCR beta chain sequence. Its antigen is currently unknown. V lost 8 bases and J lost 4; bases outside the gene matches: 7. In germline, CDR1 is MNHNS, CDR2 SASEGT. The CDR3 length is 14 residues. Sequenced by immunoSEQ multiplex PCR; TCRdb stores in-frame clones only, minus some. The sample includes about 44,000 clones, over 95% of them seen just once. These data originate in a study of Tregs in tolerant kidney transplant recipients. This sequence was found in a human donor in good health. The specimen was Tregs from blood cultured with allogeneic cells. The V gene is TRBV6-1, the J gene TRBJ2-1, with TRBD1 identical over 8 bases. The CDR3 here is CASPSGGRYNEQFF. The CDR3 DNA follows: TGTGCCAGCCCTTCAGGGGGCAGATACAATGAGCAGTTCTTC.